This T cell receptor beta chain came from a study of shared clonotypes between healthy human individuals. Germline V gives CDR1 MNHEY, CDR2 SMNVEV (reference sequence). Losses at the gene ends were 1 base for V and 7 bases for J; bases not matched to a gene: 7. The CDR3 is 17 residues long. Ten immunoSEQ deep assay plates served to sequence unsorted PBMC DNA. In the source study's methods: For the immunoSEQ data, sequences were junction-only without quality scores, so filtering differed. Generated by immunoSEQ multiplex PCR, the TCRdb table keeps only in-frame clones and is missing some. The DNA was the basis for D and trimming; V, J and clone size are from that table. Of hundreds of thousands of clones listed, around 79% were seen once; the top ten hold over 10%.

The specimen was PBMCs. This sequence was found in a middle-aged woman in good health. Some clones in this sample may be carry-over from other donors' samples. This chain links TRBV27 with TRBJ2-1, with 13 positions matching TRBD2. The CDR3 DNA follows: TGTGCCAGCAGTTTATTGTGGACTAGCGGGAGAGTGAATGAGCAGTTCTTC. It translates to CASSLLWTSGRVNEQFF.